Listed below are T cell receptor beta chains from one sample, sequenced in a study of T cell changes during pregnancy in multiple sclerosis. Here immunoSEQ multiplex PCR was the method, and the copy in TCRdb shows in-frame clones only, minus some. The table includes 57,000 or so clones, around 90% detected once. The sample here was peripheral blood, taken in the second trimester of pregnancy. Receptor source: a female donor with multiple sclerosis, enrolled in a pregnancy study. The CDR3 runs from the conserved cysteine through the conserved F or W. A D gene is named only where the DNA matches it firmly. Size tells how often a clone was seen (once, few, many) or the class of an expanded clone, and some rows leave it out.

CDR3nt: TGTGCCAGCAGCACAGCATCGGGACTAGCGGGTGCTGGGGAGCTGTTTTTT; CDR3aa: CASSTASGLAGAGELFF; v_gene: TRBV7-3; d_gene: TRBD2; abundance: NA; j_gene: TRBJ2-2
CDR3nt: TGTGCCAGCAGCCAGCCGGGACTAGTAGGGCTAGTGGCCCAGTACTTC; CDR3aa: CASSQPGLVGLVAQYF; v_gene: TRBV7-9; d_gene: TRBD2; abundance: once; j_gene: TRBJ2-5
CDR3nt: TGTGCCTGGAGTGTACCCAGGGTGGGGACCGGGGAGCTGTTTTTT; CDR3aa: CAWSVPRVGTGELFF; v_gene: TRBV30; d_gene: NA; abundance: NA; j_gene: TRBJ2-2
CDR3nt: TGTGCCAGCAGCTTCAGTGCCAGTGGCACTGAAGCTTTCTTT; CDR3aa: CASSFSASGTEAFF; v_gene: TRBV6-5; d_gene: NA; abundance: NA; j_gene: TRBJ1-1
CDR3nt: TGTGCCAGCAGCTTAGGGGTTTCGGGACAGGGCGATTTTTACTTC; CDR3aa: CASSLGVSGQGDFYF; v_gene: TRBV7-9; d_gene: TRBD1; abundance: NA; j_gene: TRBJ2-5
CDR3nt: TGTGCCAGCAGTTCCGAAGGGACTCGTCCCTCCGGGGAGCTGTTTTTT; CDR3aa: CASSSEGTRPSGELFF; v_gene: TRBV28; d_gene: NA; abundance: NA; j_gene: TRBJ2-2
CDR3nt: TGTGCCAGCAGTTCCCGGACATCTACCTACGAGCAGTACTTC; CDR3aa: CASSSRTSTYEQYF; v_gene: TRBV28; d_gene: NA; abundance: NA; j_gene: TRBJ2-7
CDR3nt: TGCGCCAGCAGCTTGGCCGGGACAGGGTCGGGAAACACCATATATTTT; CDR3aa: CASSLAGTGSGNTIYF; v_gene: TRBV5-1; d_gene: TRBD1; abundance: NA; j_gene: TRBJ1-3
CDR3nt: TGTGCCAGCCGTCAGGGGTACAATGAGCAGTTCTTC; CDR3aa: CASRQGYNEQFF; v_gene: TRBV28; d_gene: NA; abundance: NA; j_gene: TRBJ2-1
CDR3nt: TGTGCCAGCAGCGGAGGGTCCCCCTATAATTCACCCCTCCACTTT; CDR3aa: CASSGGSPYNSPLHF; v_gene: TRBV7-2; d_gene: NA; abundance: NA; j_gene: TRBJ1-6
CDR3nt: TGTGCCTGGAGTCGAACCGGGACAGCCACAGATACGCAGTATTTT; CDR3aa: CAWSRTGTATDTQYF; v_gene: TRBV30; d_gene: TRBD1; abundance: NA; j_gene: TRBJ2-3
CDR3nt: TGTGCCAGCAGCTTAGAGGTCAGAAGCTCCTACGAGCAGTACTTC; CDR3aa: CASSLEVRSSYEQYF; v_gene: TRBV11-2; d_gene: NA; abundance: NA; j_gene: TRBJ2-7
CDR3nt: TGTGCCAGCAGACTCGGGGAGCTGTTTTTT; CDR3aa: CASRLGELFF; v_gene: TRBV2; d_gene: NA; abundance: NA; j_gene: TRBJ2-2
CDR3nt: TGTGCCAGCAGAAACAGGGGGCAGGGCTATGGCTACACCTTC; CDR3aa: CASRNRGQGYGYTF; v_gene: TRBV5-4; d_gene: TRBD1; abundance: NA; j_gene: TRBJ1-2
CDR3nt: TGTGCCTGGAGTGTTTGGGGAGACACTGAAGCTTTCTTT; CDR3aa: CAWSVWGDTEAFF; v_gene: TRBV30; d_gene: NA; abundance: NA; j_gene: TRBJ1-1
CDR3nt: TGCGCCAGCAGCTTGGCCTCGGGGATCACTAATGAAAAACTGTTTTTT; CDR3aa: CASSLASGITNEKLFF; v_gene: TRBV5-1; d_gene: NA; abundance: few; j_gene: TRBJ1-4
CDR3nt: TGTGCCAGCAGCTTCACATCAAACTATGGCTACACCTTC; CDR3aa: CASSFTSNYGYTF; v_gene: TRBV11-2; d_gene: NA; abundance: NA; j_gene: TRBJ1-2
CDR3nt: TGTGCCAGCAGACACCGACAGGGGGAAAAAGACACTGAAGCTTTCTTT; CDR3aa: CASRHRQGEKDTEAFF; v_gene: TRBV7-2; d_gene: TRBD1; abundance: once; j_gene: TRBJ1-1
CDR3nt: TGTGCCAGCAGTGAATATCCCCGGGTAGCGGGGGTGGCGGAGACCCAGTACTTC; CDR3aa: CASSEYPRVAGVAETQYF; v_gene: TRBV6-1; d_gene: TRBD2; abundance: NA; j_gene: TRBJ2-5
CDR3nt: TGTGCCAGTAGTATCGGCCAGGGTATCTATGAGCAGTTCTTC; CDR3aa: CASSIGQGIYEQFF; v_gene: TRBV19; d_gene: NA; abundance: NA; j_gene: TRBJ2-1